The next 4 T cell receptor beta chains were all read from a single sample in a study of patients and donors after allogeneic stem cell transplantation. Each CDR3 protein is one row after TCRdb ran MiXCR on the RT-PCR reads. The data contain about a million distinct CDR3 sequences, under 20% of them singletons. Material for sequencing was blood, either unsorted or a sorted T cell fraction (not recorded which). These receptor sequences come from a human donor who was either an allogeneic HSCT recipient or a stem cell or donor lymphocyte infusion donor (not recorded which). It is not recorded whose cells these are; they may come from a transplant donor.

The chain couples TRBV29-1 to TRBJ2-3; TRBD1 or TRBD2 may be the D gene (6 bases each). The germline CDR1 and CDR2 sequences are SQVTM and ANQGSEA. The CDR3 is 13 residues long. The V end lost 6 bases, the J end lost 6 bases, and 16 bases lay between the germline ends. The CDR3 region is CSVCRGPGDTQYF. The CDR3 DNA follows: TGCAGCGTCTGCCGGGGGCCAGGGGATACGCAGTATTTT.

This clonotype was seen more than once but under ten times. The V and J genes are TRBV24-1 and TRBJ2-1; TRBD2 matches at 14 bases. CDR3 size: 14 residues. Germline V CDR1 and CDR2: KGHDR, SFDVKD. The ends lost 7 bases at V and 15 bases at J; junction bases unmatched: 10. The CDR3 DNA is TGTGCCACCAGCAAGGGACTAGCGGGAGCAGTCCGGTTCTTC. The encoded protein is CATSKGLAGAVRFF.

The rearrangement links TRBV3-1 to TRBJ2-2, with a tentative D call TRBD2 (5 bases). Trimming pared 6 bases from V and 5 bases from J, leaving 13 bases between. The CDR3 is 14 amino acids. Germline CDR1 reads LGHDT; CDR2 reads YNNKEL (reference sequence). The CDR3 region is CASRQLEGTGELFF. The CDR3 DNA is TGTGCCAGCAGGCAACTAGAGGGTACCGGGGAGCTGTTTTTT.

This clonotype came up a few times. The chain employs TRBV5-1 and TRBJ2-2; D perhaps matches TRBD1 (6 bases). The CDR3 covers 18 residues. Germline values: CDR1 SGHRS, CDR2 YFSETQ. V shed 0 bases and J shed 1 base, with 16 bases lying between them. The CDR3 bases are TGCGCCAGCAGCTTGGCCCCTCAATTGACAGGGAACACCGGGGAGCTGTTTTTT. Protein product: CASSLAPQLTGNTGELFF.